Below, 9 T cell receptor beta chains from the same sample are listed, as sequenced in a study of cytomegalovirus exposure and HLA in healthy donors (dated by TCRdb to 2015 to 2018). The method behind the library was the immunoSEQ multiplex PCR assay. TCRdb took over this immuneACCESS table, retaining in-frame rearrangements with V and J assigned. Such tables are incomplete; in checked studies, under half of the missing clones stem from an unresolved V gene, and the remainder is unexplained. Counted in this sample were 180,000 or so clones; 86% of them appeared once. Together, the top ten hold approximately 7.7% of the sample. Material for sequencing was PBMCs. The receptor source for this set is a young man in good health and CMV-seropositive.

The count of this clone is one. The gene calls are TRBV25-1 and TRBJ2-3, with TRBD2 matching 7 bases. With V trimmed by 4 bases and J by 8 bases, 6 bases remained unmatched. This CDR3 spans 13 amino acids. CDR1 and CDR2 (germline): MGHDK, SYGVNS. The CDR3 sequence: CASSATTSFTQYF. CDR3 DNA: TGTGCCAGCAGTGCCACGACTAGCTTTACGCAGTATTTT. Full variable domain (remainder filled in from reference TRBV25-1 and TRBJ2-3): EADIYQTPRYLVIGTGKKITLECSQTMGHDKMYWYQQDPGMELHLIHYSYGVNSTEKGDLSSESTVSRIRTEHFPLTLESARPSHTSQYLCASSATTSFTQYFGPGTRLTVL.

In its sample, this clone was seen once. J is TRBJ2-3 and V is TRBV5-4; 8 bases are shared with TRBD1. V shed 4 bases, J shed 3 bases, and the junction held 10 bases outside the gene matches. Germline V gives CDR1 SGHNT, CDR2 YYREEE (reference sequence). The CDR3 length is 16 residues. CDR3 coding DNA: TGTGCCAGCAGCCTAACAGGGGGGTGGAGGACAGATACGCAGTATTTT. It encodes CASSLTGGWRTDTQYF.

A single count supports this clone. The chain recombines TRBV11-2 with TRBJ2-7; 10 nucleotides line up with TRBD2. CDR3 length: 15 amino acids. Germline V lookup: CDR1 SGHAT, CDR2 FQNNGV. The junction had 6 bases not matched to a gene; V was cut back by 5 bases and J by 2 bases. The DNA for the CDR3 is TGTGCCAGCAGCCAACTAGCGGGGCACACCTACGAGCAGTACTTC. It encodes CASSQLAGHTYEQYF.

J is TRBJ2-7 and V is TRBV6-5; possibly TRBD1 or TRBD2 for D (5 bases each). CDR1 is MNHEY, CDR2 SVGAGI, per germline. Trimming cost V 6 bases and J 2 bases, with 14 bases left between them. The length of the CDR3 is 14 residues. CDR3 in DNA: TGTGCCAGCAGAGAGGGGCTACCCCCCTACGAGCAGTACTTC. Translation gives CASREGLPPYEQYF.

The V gene is TRBV11-3, the J gene TRBJ1-4; D perhaps matches TRBD1 (5 bases). This CDR3 is built from 13 residues. Germline V CDR1 and CDR2: SGHNT, YENEEA. With 4 bases removed from V and 14 bases from J, the gap between germline ends came to 17 bases. CDR3 sequence (DNA): TGTGCCAGCAGCTCCAACAGGTATCTTGGGCTGTTTTTT. Translation: CASSSNRYLGLFF. Using reference TRBV11-3 and TRBJ1-4 for the parts outside the CDR3, the full variable domain is EAGVVQSPRYKIIEKKQPVAFWCNPISGHNTLYWYLQNLGQGPELLIRYENEEAVDDSQLPKDRFSAERLKGVDSTLKIQPAELGDSAVYLCASSSNRYLGLFFGSGTQLSVL.

V and J are TRBV5-4 and TRBJ1-3, with 7 bases fitting TRBD1. V was clipped by 4 bases and J by 2 bases; unmatched bases: 6. CDR1 SGHNT and CDR2 YYREEE come from the germline V gene (reference sequence). The CDR3 sequence is 15 residues long. In nucleotides, the CDR3 is TGTGCCAGCAGCCCCCGACAGGGAACTGGAAACACCATATATTTT. Protein product: CASSPRQGTGNTIYF.

The rearrangement links TRBV5-1 to TRBJ1-1, with D unresolved. Trimming took 4 bases from V and 3 from J, leaving 13 bases between them. Germline CDR1 SGHRS, CDR2 YFSETQ. The CDR3 is 14 amino acids. DNA for the CDR3: TGCGCCAGCAGCACGGACGGCAGTCACACTGAAGCTTTCTTT. Amino acids: CASSTDGSHTEAFF.

V gene TRBV30 combines with J gene TRBJ1-6, with D unclear. With 4 bases removed from V and 9 bases from J, the gap between germline ends came to 13 bases. Germline-derived CDR1 and CDR2 are GTSNPN and SVGIG (reference sequence). This CDR3 spans 13 amino acids. The CDR3 region is CAWTKQVGSPLHF. The CDR3 coding sequence is TGTGCCTGGACCAAGCAGGTCGGTTCACCCCTCCACTTT.

This clone occurred once. The genes are TRBV7-7 and TRBJ1-5; 10 positions match TRBD1. Unmatched junction bases numbered 8, after V lost 6 bases and J lost 6 bases. CDR3 size: 15 residues. In germline, CDR1 is SSHAT, CDR2 FNYEAQ (reference sequence). The CDR3 coding sequence is TGTGCCAGCAGGACCAAAGACAGGGGGCGTCAGCCCCAGCATTTT. It encodes CASRTKDRGRQPQHF.